These 31 T cell receptor beta chains came from one sample sequenced in a study of PD-L1 blockade in urothelial cancer. Only in-frame clones appear in the TCRdb table, and some are missing; sequencing was by immunoSEQ multiplex PCR. Counted here are approximately 110,000 clones, approximately 86% occurring once; the ten biggest clones make up around 2.4%. The starting material was PBMCs, obtained around atezolizumab (anti-PD-L1) treatment. All receptors derive from a man aged 45-65 years with urothelial cancer.

The chain has TRBV7-9 and TRBJ2-7, with a tentative D call TRBD2 (5 bases). The germline V gene encodes CDR1 SEHNR and CDR2 FQNEAQ (reference sequence). Trimming stripped 2 bases from V and 6 bases from J, with 11 bases between. The CDR3 has 13 residues. CDR3 DNA: TGTGCCAGCAGCTTAACCGTCCGGGGCGAGCAGTACTTC. It specifies CASSLTVRGEQYF.

This sequence joins TRBV5-6 and TRBJ2-1; unclear D gene. CDR3 length: 12 amino acids. Per germline, CDR1 SGHDT and CDR2 YYEEEE. Trimming shortened V by 4 bases and J by 3 bases, and 5 bases separated the two germline ends. CDR3 sequence (DNA): TGTGCCAGCAGCGTATACTACAATGAGCAGTTCTTC. Amino acids: CASSVYYNEQFF.

The rearrangement uses TRBV6-5 and TRBJ2-7; a possible D gene is TRBD2 (5 bases). The V gene lost 2 bases and the J gene lost 6 bases, with 11 bases spanning the gap. CDR1 is MNHEY, CDR2 SVGAGI, per germline. This CDR3 is 13 amino acids long. The CDR3 bases are TGTGCCAGCAGTTACACTGCGGGTTCCGAGCAGTACTTC. This translates into CASSYTAGSEQYF.

The chain employs TRBV9 and TRBJ1-4; D is perhaps TRBD1 (5 bases). The CDR3 spans 16 residues. Germline V gene data show CDR1 as SGDLS and CDR2 as YYNGEE. The V and J ends lost 0 bases and 2 bases respectively, with 11 bases between them. The DNA of the CDR3 is TGTGCCAGCAGCGTAGGGGGGGTAAGGACTAATGAAAAACTGTTTTTT. Encoded protein: CASSVGGVRTNEKLFF.

The CDR3 DNA follows: TGTGCCAGCAGCTTAGGCCTAGCGGGAGTGCGCAATGAGCAGTTCTTC. It is translated as CASSLGLAGVRNEQFF. V usage is TRBV7-9 and J usage is TRBJ2-1, with TRBD2 matching over 10 bases. Germline V gives CDR1 SEHNR, CDR2 FQNEAQ (reference sequence). Trimming removed 1 base from V and 6 bases from J; junction bases left unmatched: 6. The CDR3 spans 16 residues.

As DNA, the CDR3 is TGTGCCAGCAGTCCTCCCGCAGGGCAAATGAACACTGAAGCTTTCTTT. Amino acid sequence: CASSPPAGQMNTEAFF. This chain joins TRBV28 and TRBJ1-1; weak D call: TRBD1 (5 bases). The germline V and J ends were trimmed by 5 bases and 0 bases, with 16 bases remaining between them. The CDR3 is 16 residues long. Germline V CDR1 and CDR2: MDHEN, SYDVKM.

The J gene is TRBJ1-1, the V gene TRBV11-3; 9 bases are shared with TRBD1. Germline V gene data show CDR1 as SGHNT and CDR2 as YENEEA. The V and J ends lost 2 bases and 9 bases, in that order; junction bases with no gene match: 4. The CDR3 runs 13 residues. In DNA form, the CDR3 reads TGTGCCAGCAGCTTAATGACAGGGGGGCAAGCTTTCTTT. Its protein is CASSLMTGGQAFF.

The chain has TRBV6-5 and TRBJ2-2; 7 bases align to TRBD2. Per the germline V gene, CDR1 is MNHEY and CDR2 is SVGAGI. The V gene end was trimmed by 6 bases and the J gene end by 5 bases; junction bases not matched to a gene: 3. This CDR3 region has 13 residues. CDR3 in amino acids: CASRAGVTGELFF. The CDR3 DNA reads as TGTGCCAGCAGGGCGGGAGTTACCGGGGAGCTGTTTTTT.

V usage is TRBV7-3 and J usage is TRBJ2-3, with D perhaps TRBD2 (6 bases). The germline gives CDR1 SGHTA, CDR2 FQGTGA. The CDR3 length is 15 residues. Trimming stripped 3 bases from V and 1 base from J, with 11 bases between. CDR3 nucleotide sequence: TGTGCCAGCAGCTTCTATGCTAGCGGCACAGATACGCAGTATTTT. Its protein is CASSFYASGTDTQYF.

This chain uses TRBV28 with TRBJ1-1; D is unclear. Germline assignment: CDR1 MDHEN and CDR2 SYDVKM. This CDR3 comprises 12 residues. V was pared by 6 bases and J by 5 bases, with 10 bases between. The CDR3 region is CASRRGWTEAFF. CDR3 bases: TGTGCCAGCAGACGCGGATGGACTGAAGCTTTCTTT.

V and J are TRBV6-1 and TRBJ1-1; 8 nucleotides agree with TRBD1. The germline V gene encodes CDR1 MNHNS and CDR2 SASEGT. The CDR3 consists of 14 residues. The J segment lost 4 bases and the V segment lost 4 bases, leaving 5 bases of the junction unmatched. The CDR3 region has the DNA TGTGCCAGCAGTGGCCGACAGGGGAGCACTGAAGCTTTCTTT. Translating gives CASSGRQGSTEAFF.

This chain links TRBV9 with TRBJ1-6; tentatively, D is TRBD1 (5 bases). Germline V gene sequence: CDR1 SGDLS, CDR2 YYNGEE. CDR3 length: 17 amino acids. V lost 4 bases, J lost 8 bases, and 22 bases lay in between. DNA of the CDR3: TGTGCCAGCAGCCCCCGGGGGGGAGGTATCACAGATTCACCCCTCCACTTT. Protein sequence: CASSPRGGGITDSPLHF.

V usage is TRBV27 and J usage is TRBJ2-3, with TRBD2 matching over 8 bases. V lost 6 bases to trimming and J lost 3 bases; unmatched junction nucleotides: 11. The V gene's germline CDR1 is MNHEY and CDR2 SMNVEV (reference sequence). CDR3 length: 16 residues. The CDR3 reads CASSTSGRYVTDTQYF. CDR3 coding DNA: TGTGCCAGCAGCACTAGCGGACGGTATGTTACAGATACGCAGTATTTT.

The V call is TRBV5-5, the J call TRBJ2-7; 7 bases match TRBD1. Per the germline V gene, CDR1 is SGHKS and CDR2 is YYEKEE (reference sequence). V was clipped by 1 base and J by 2 bases; unmatched bases: 6. The CDR3 is made up of 15 amino acids. This chain's CDR3 is CASSLREQGTYEQYF. Written as DNA, the CDR3 is TGTGCCAGCAGCTTGAGAGAACAGGGGACCTACGAGCAGTACTTC.

The V gene is TRBV5-1, the J gene TRBJ1-1; unclear D gene. The germline CDR1 and CDR2 sequences are SGHRS and YFSETQ. This CDR3 contains 14 residues. V shed 0 bases and J shed 9 bases, with 15 bases lying between them. As DNA, the CDR3 is TGCGCCAGCAGCTTGGAGTCCGCTGGGCGCCAAGCTTTCTTT. Translating it yields CASSLESAGRQAFF.

CDR3 amino acids: CASRKTIRARQGTGNTIYF. The CDR3 DNA reads TGTGCCAGCAGGAAAACCATTAGGGCAAGACAGGGAACTGGAAACACCATATATTTT. The chain combines TRBV21-1 with TRBJ1-3; TRBD1, the table's D call, was not compared with the DNA. TRBV21-1 is described as a pseudogene. The CDR3 runs to 19 residues.

For the CDR3, the DNA is TGTGCCAGCAGCTTAGGCCTAGCGGACGGTCGGTCTAGCACAGATACGCAGTATTTT. Translated: CASSLGLADGRSSTDTQYF. The genes are TRBV7-9 and TRBJ2-3; 7 nucleotides agree with TRBD2. With V trimmed by 1 base and J by 0 bases, 13 bases remained unmatched. The germline CDR1 and CDR2 sequences are SEHNR and FQNEAQ (reference sequence). CDR3 length: 19 amino acids.

This chain links TRBV28 with TRBJ1-1, with TRBD1 as a possible D gene (6 bases). Looked up from germline, CDR1 is MDHEN and CDR2 is SYDVKM. This CDR3 has 16 residues. Trimming removed 3 bases from V and 1 base from J, with 15 bases in between. The CDR3 reads CASSLALGTKNTEAFF. CDR3 DNA: TGTGCCAGCAGTTTGGCCCTCGGGACAAAGAACACTGAAGCTTTCTTT. Filled out from reference TRBV28 and TRBJ1-1, the complete variable domain reads DVKVTQSSRYLVKRTGEKVFLECVQDMDHENMFWYRQDPGLGLRLIYFSYDVKMKEKGDIPEGYSVSREKKERFSLILESASTNQTSMYLCASSLALGTKNTEAFFGQGTRLTVV.

V usage is TRBV5-1 and J usage is TRBJ1-3, with D possibly TRBD1 on 5 matching bases. Deletions cut 2 bases from V and 1 base from J, with 13 bases between. Germline V gene lookup returns CDR1 SGHRS and CDR2 YFSETQ. The CDR3 has 16 amino acids. The CDR3 coding sequence is TGCGCCAGCAGCTTTTTCCAGGGAATTTCTGGAAACACCATATATTTT. It is translated as CASSFFQGISGNTIYF.

This clone showed up just once. The DNA of the CDR3 is TGTGCCAGCAGCCCCCTAGCGGTCTCCTACGAGCAGTACTTC. This encodes CASSPLAVSYEQYF. This rearrangement joins TRBV6-1 to TRBJ2-7, with 7 bases that match TRBD2. The CDR3 has 14 residues. J was trimmed by 0 bases and V by 6 bases; bases with no gene match: 5. Germline assignment: CDR1 MNHNS and CDR2 SASEGT.

The gene calls are TRBV13 and TRBJ2-7, with TRBD2 matching 7 bases. The CDR3 spans 14 residues. Germline CDR1 reads PRHDT; CDR2 reads FYEKMQ (reference sequence). The trim removed 1 base at V and 6 bases at J, leaving 6 bases unmatched. In DNA, the CDR3 is TGTGCCAGCAGCTTAGACAGCGGGGTCTCCGAGCAGTACTTC. Translated: CASSLDSGVSEQYF.

CDR3 amino acids: CASSVGSSASSYEQYF. CDR3 sequence (DNA): TGTGCCAGCAGCGTAGGATCCAGCGCGAGCTCCTACGAGCAGTACTTC. The chain joins TRBV9 to TRBJ2-7; D gene ambiguous. Germline CDR1 reads SGDLS; CDR2 reads YYNGEE. V lost 0 bases to trimming and J lost 0 bases, with 13 bases between them. This CDR3 has 16 residues. Drawing the rest from reference TRBV9 and TRBJ2-7, the complete variable domain is DSGVTQTPKHLITATGQRVTLRCSPRSGDLSVYWYQQSLDQGLQFLIQYYNGEERAKGNILERFSAQQFPDLHSELNLSSLELGDSALYFCASSVGSSASSYEQYFGPGTRLTVT.

This chain links TRBV28 with TRBJ1-4; unclear D gene. CDR3 length: 13 amino acids. The ends were cut back, 9 bases at V and 8 bases at J, with 16 bases in the middle. In germline, CDR1 is MDHEN, CDR2 SYDVKM. CDR3 residues: CASSGVNREKLFF. Written as DNA, the CDR3 is TGTGCCAGTAGCGGTGTAAACCGAGAAAAACTGTTTTTT.

The chain is built from TRBV19 and TRBJ2-3; no clear D gene. Looked up from germline, CDR1 is LNHDA and CDR2 is SQIVND (reference sequence). The ends were cut back, 5 bases at V and 2 bases at J, with 17 bases in the middle. CDR3 length: 16 residues. The DNA of the CDR3 is TGTGCCAGTAGTGTGGGCGAAGGTTACATCACAGATACGCAGTATTTT. Translating it yields CASSVGEGYITDTQYF.

This clone appeared once. The chain joins TRBV28 to TRBJ1-5; TRBD1 might be the D (6 bases). Looked up from germline, CDR1 is MDHEN and CDR2 is SYDVKM. V lost 6 bases and J lost 10, with 13 bases in between. CDR3 length equals 12 residues. The CDR3 DNA is TGTGCCAGCAGGACAGGCGGAAGACCCCAGCATTTT. Residues: CASRTGGRPQHF.

This clone was detected a few times. The CDR3 coding sequence is TGTGCCAGCAGCGGGCACAGGGGGCTTAATTCACCCCTCCACTTT. This translates into CASSGHRGLNSPLHF. The chain has TRBV14 and TRBJ1-6, with 9 positions matching TRBD1. The CDR3 covers 15 residues. Germline-derived CDR1 and CDR2 are SGHDN and FVKESK. V trimming: 5 bases; J trimming: 6 bases; junction bases outside the gene matches: 5.

The chain has TRBV7-2 and TRBJ1-5; D gene unclear. Trimming left V 3 bases short and J 4 bases short, with 13 bases between. The CDR3 runs 15 residues. The V gene's germline CDR1 is SGHTA and CDR2 FQGNSA. The chain's CDR3 is CASSFGTSRNQPQHF. The CDR3 DNA reads as TGTGCCAGCAGCTTTGGTACTTCGCGTAATCAGCCCCAGCATTTT. Full variable domain (outside the CDR3, taken from reference TRBV7-2 and TRBJ1-5): GAGVSQSPSNKVTEKGKDVELRCDPISGHTALYWYRQSLGQGLEFLIYFQGNSAPDKSGLPSDRFSAERTGGSVSTLTIQRTQQEDSAVYLCASSFGTSRNQPQHFGDGTRLSIL.

The V gene is TRBV30, the J gene TRBJ1-3, with D possibly matching TRBD1 (5 bases). The CDR3 spans 15 residues. Germline V CDR1 and CDR2: GTSNPN, SVGIG (reference sequence). V gave up 1 base and J gave up 1 base, with 11 bases separating them. DNA of the CDR3: TGTGCCTGGAGTGGGCTGGGGCTGTCTGGAAACACCATATATTTT. Amino acids: CAWSGLGLSGNTIYF.

The rearrangement uses TRBV19 and TRBJ2-2; TRBD2 matches at 8 bases. Trimming at V came to 5 bases and at J to 6 bases, leaving 14 bases not matched to a gene. Germline lookup yields CDR1 LNHDA and CDR2 SQIVND (reference sequence). CDR3 length equals 17 residues. The CDR3 reads CASSRSGTGGSAGELFF. The CDR3 bases are TGTGCCAGTAGTCGGTCTGGAACGGGAGGGTCAGCCGGGGAGCTGTTTTTT. The whole variable domain, filled in from reference TRBV19 and TRBJ2-2, reads DGGITQSPKYLFRKEGQNVTLSCEQNLNHDAMYWYRQDPGQGLRLIYYSQIVNDFQKGDIAEGYSVSREKKESFPLTVTSAQKNPTAFYLCASSRSGTGGSAGELFFGEGSRLTVL.

The table lists this clone with a few counts. The genes are TRBV11-2 and TRBJ2-7; D may be TRBD1 (6 bases). Deletions cut 6 bases from V and 5 bases from J, with 17 bases between. Germline V gene sequence: CDR1 SGHAT, CDR2 FQNNGV. The CDR3 extends over 14 amino acids. CDR3 region: CASSRTQGRDEQYF. The CDR3 DNA is TGTGCCAGCAGTCGTACACAGGGTAGGGACGAGCAGTACTTC.

This clone was picked up many times. The rearrangement links TRBV5-6 to TRBJ2-7; weak D call: TRBD1 (5 bases). Deletions cut 1 base from V and 0 bases from J, with 23 bases between. Germline assignment: CDR1 SGHDT and CDR2 YYEEEE. The CDR3 covers 19 residues. Written as DNA, the CDR3 is TGTGCCAGCAGCTTGAGGGGAACGCGGACCTCTCCCATCTCCTACGAGCAGTACTTC. This translates into CASSLRGTRTSPISYEQYF.